This T cell receptor beta chain was captured in a study of molecular identifiers for immune sequencing clone quantification. Trimming removed 0 bases from V and 3 bases from J; junction bases left unmatched: 6. The V gene's germline CDR1 is DFQATT and CDR2 SNEGSKA (reference sequence). CDR3 length: 15 amino acids. Source material for naive CD8 libraries was roughly 20,000 to 1,100,000 sorted cells, with 10%, 30% or 50% RNA. A few counts support this clonotype. Its antigen is still unknown. Findings of the study overall: Whereas naive cells kept under 1% of molecules in clones above 20 RNA copies, such clones held over 97% in effectors.

TCRdb reanalysed the PCR reads using MiXCR and keeps one entry per CDR3 protein. The table records hundreds of thousands of distinct CDR3 sequences, about a fifth of them present only once. The clonotype originates from a human donor in good health. Some libraries in this study had Jurkat cell RNA spiked in. Input material: naive CD8+ T cells from blood, with Jurkat cell RNA spiked in. Indicated subset: FACS-sorted CD8+CD4-CCR7+CD45RA+ naive T cells. The chain has TRBV20-1 and TRBJ1-1, with 8 bases that match TRBD1. The CDR3 DNA sequence: TGCAGTGCTAGAGATATCCCAGGGGGCTACACTGAAGCTTTCTTT. Protein sequence: CSARDIPGGYTEAFF.